This entry concerns a single TCR beta chain. From the PCR reads, TCRdb called clonotypes with MiXCR, one entry per CDR3 protein. The data show tens of thousands of distinct CDR3 sequences, with about 49% seen just once and approximately 6% held by the top ten. The data derive from a study of vaccination and CD4 T cells after COVID-19. At the level of the study: Convalescent patients gave post-COVID blood a median around 91 days post-diagnosis, range 35 to 161. A few convalescent patients gave samples at day 14 and days 161 to 241 post-vaccination.

Time point reported: late sampling 161 to 241 days after vaccination in a few convalescent patients. Positive PCR dates covered March to December 2020, before US Alpha, Beta and Delta variants. CDR1 is SGHVS and CDR2 is FNYEAQ in the germline V gene. CDR3 length: 15 amino acids. The trim removed 1 base at V and 9 bases at J, leaving 10 bases unmatched. The receptor comes from a human donor who had recovered from COVID-19. The sequences come from CD4+ T cells from blood, collected about 7 months after SARS-CoV-2 vaccination. The rearrangement links TRBV7-6 to TRBJ2-5; 8 nucleotides align to TRBD1. In DNA form, the CDR3 reads TGTGCCAGCAGCTTAGAGGACAGGGCGGGTCAGGCCCAGTACTTC. Translating it yields CASSLEDRAGQAQYF. The full variable domain, rest sourced from reference TRBV7-6 and TRBJ2-5, is GAGVSQSPRYKVTKRGQDVALRCDPISGHVSLYWYRQALGQGPEFLTYFNYEAQQDKSGLPNDRFSAERPEGSISTLTIQRTEQRDSAMYRCASSLEDRAGQAQYFGPGTRLLVL.